The clone carrying this TCR beta chain has just a few counts. The antigen is unknown. This sample is part of a study of T-cell memory formation after mild COVID-19. The study's findings and limits: The authors left the SARS-CoV-2 specificity of second-wave clones peaking on day 37 unconfirmed. Day 15 to 85 contracting clones showed balanced CD4/CD8; later expanders leaned CD4+.

MiXCR was run by TCRdb on the 5' RACE reads, yielding one entry per CDR3 protein. Among roughly 200,000 distinct CDR3 sequences listed, around 20% were seen once. V was pared by 3 bases and J by 0 bases, with 3 bases of the junction left unmatched. CDR1 SGHRS and CDR2 YFSETQ come from the germline V gene. The CDR3 runs 16 residues. The sequence was obtained from an adult woman who had mild COVID-19 (a few samples of this study predate the infection). Cell type and time point are not known. This sequence joins TRBV5-1 and TRBJ2-6; 7 bases match TRBD2. Sequenced input: PBMCs or a T cell subset sorted from them (not recorded which). CDR3 in amino acids: CASSSGGSSGANVLTF. For the CDR3, the DNA is TGCGCCAGCAGCTCCGGGGGGAGCTCTGGGGCCAACGTCCTGACTTTC.